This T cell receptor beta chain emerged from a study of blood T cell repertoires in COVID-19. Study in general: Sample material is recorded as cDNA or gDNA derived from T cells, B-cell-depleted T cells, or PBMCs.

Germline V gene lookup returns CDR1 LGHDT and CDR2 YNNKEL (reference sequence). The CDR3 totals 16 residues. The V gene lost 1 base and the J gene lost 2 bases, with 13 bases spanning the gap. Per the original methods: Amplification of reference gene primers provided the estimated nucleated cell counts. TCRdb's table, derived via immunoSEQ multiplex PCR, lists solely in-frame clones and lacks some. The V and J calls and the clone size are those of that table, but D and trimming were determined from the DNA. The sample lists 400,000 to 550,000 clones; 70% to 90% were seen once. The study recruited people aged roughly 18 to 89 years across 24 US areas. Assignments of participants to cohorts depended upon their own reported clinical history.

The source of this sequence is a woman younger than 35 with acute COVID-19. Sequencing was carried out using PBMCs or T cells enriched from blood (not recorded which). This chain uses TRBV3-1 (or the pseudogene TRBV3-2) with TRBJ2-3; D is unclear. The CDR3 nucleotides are TGTGCCAGCAGCCAAGGAACGGGTCTGAACACAGATACGCAGTATTTT. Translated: CASSQGTGLNTDTQYF.